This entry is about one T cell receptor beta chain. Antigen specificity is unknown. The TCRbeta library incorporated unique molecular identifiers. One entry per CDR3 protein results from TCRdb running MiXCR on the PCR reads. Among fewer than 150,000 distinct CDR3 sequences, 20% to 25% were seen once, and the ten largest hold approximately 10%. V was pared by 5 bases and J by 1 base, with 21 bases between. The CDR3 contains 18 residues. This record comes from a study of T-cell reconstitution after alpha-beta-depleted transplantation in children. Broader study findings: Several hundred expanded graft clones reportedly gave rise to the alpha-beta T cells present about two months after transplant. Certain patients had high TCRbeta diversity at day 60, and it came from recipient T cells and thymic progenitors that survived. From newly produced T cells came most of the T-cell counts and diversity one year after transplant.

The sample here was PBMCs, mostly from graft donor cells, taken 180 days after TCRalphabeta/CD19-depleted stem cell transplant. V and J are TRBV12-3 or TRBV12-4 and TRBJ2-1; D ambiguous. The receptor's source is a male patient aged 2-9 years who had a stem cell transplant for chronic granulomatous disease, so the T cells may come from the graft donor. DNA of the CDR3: TGTGCCAGCAGTATTAGGCGCTTTGGGCTCGATTCCTACAATGAGCAGTTCTTC. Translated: CASSIRRFGLDSYNEQFF.